Shown below are 27 T cell receptor beta chains from a single sample sequenced in a study of pediatric ulcerative colitis. The protocol was immunoSEQ multiplex PCR, while the TCRdb copy is restricted to in-frame clones and leaves out a portion. Of some 50,000 clones detected, 60% to 85% appear once; the ten largest clones hold roughly 3.4%. During colonoscopy, one to two rectal pinch biopsies were collected. Specimen: gut tissue. The source is a girl between 5 and 17 years old with moderate ulcerative colitis.

The V and J genes are TRBV27 and TRBJ1-1; 7 positions match TRBD1. The CDR3 consists of 16 residues. Per the germline V gene, CDR1 is MNHEY and CDR2 is SMNVEV (reference sequence). Trimming at V came to 8 bases and at J to 9 bases, leaving 21 bases not matched to a gene. Here the CDR3 reads CASWAPGGQAVIQAFF. The CDR3, as DNA: TGTGCCAGCTGGGCGCCAGGGGGGCAGGCAGTAATCCAAGCTTTCTTT.

The rearrangement joins TRBV2 to TRBJ2-1; TRBD2 matches at 11 bases. The CDR3 runs to 15 residues. Germline CDR1 SNHLY, CDR2 FYNNEI. The junction had 2 bases not matched to a gene; V was cut back by 4 bases and J by 3 bases. The CDR3 coding sequence is TGTGCCAGCAGTGTAGGGACTAGCGGCTACAATGAGCAGTTCTTC. Its translation: CASSVGTSGYNEQFF.

The sample holds a few counts of this clone. This chain connects TRBV7-6 to TRBJ1-1, with TRBD1 matching over 9 bases. CDR1 and CDR2 (germline): SGHVS, FNYEAQ. V shed 1 base and J 10 bases; nucleotides not matched to a gene: 13. The length of the CDR3 is 16 residues. The CDR3 protein is CASSLEGFTGGAPAFF. The CDR3 DNA reads as TGTGCCAGCAGCTTAGAGGGATTCACAGGGGGCGCCCCAGCTTTCTTT.

J is TRBJ2-3 and V is TRBV30; maybe TRBD1 (5 bases). Trimming shortened V by 2 bases and J by 0 bases, and 12 bases separated the two germline ends. Germline CDR1 reads GTSNPN; CDR2 reads SVGIG (reference sequence). CDR3 length equals 15 residues. As DNA, the CDR3 is TGTGCCTGGAGTCTGGACACCCTGAGCACAGATACGCAGTATTTT. This gives the protein CAWSLDTLSTDTQYF.

Note on this clone: Other DNA sequences in this specimen translate into the identical CDR3. The gene calls are TRBV9 and TRBJ1-4; D is uncertain. Germline CDR1 reads SGDLS; CDR2 reads YYNGEE. V lost 0 bases and J lost 6, with 9 bases in between. The CDR3 contains 14 residues. This CDR3 reads CASSVGPRDEKLFF. For the CDR3, the DNA is TGTGCCAGCAGCGTAGGGCCCCGCGATGAAAAACTGTTTTTT.

The rearrangement joins TRBV18 to TRBJ2-3, with D perhaps matching TRBD2 (6 bases). V dropped 6 bases and J dropped 0 bases, with 10 bases sitting between them. The CDR3 extends over 14 amino acids. Germline V CDR1 and CDR2: KGHSH, LQKENI. The CDR3 DNA is TGTGCCAGCTCCCGGGACTCGAGCACAGATACGCAGTATTTT. Its protein product is CASSRDSSTDTQYF.

V gene TRBV5-6 combines with J gene TRBJ1-5, with a possible D match to TRBD1 (5 bases). CDR1 SGHDT and CDR2 YYEEEE come from the germline V gene. The CDR3 has 13 residues. The germline V and J ends were trimmed by 1 base and 4 bases, with 6 bases remaining between them. Here the CDR3 DNA reads TGTGCCAGCAGCTTGTGGGGGAATCAGCCCCAGCATTTT. It codes for CASSLWGNQPQHF.

V and J are TRBV7-2 and TRBJ2-2, with D possibly TRBD2 on 7 matching bases. Trimming removed 5 bases at V and 6 bases at J, with 28 bases between. The CDR3 loop spans 19 amino acids. Germline V gene sequence: CDR1 SGHTA, CDR2 FQGNSA. The CDR3: CASSPGLGAGAQSSGELFF. CDR3 nucleotides: TGTGCCAGCAGCCCCGGACTTGGGGCGGGGGCACAGAGTTCCGGGGAGCTGTTTTTT.

The J gene is TRBJ2-1, the V gene TRBV5-1; tentative D call: TRBD2 (6 bases). The CDR3 consists of 15 residues. Germline V gene sequence: CDR1 SGHRS, CDR2 YFSETQ. Trimming left V 3 bases short and J 3 bases short, with 13 bases between. The CDR3 protein is CASSSSLGGYNEQFF. The CDR3 DNA is TGCGCCAGCAGCTCGAGTCTGGGGGGCTACAATGAGCAGTTCTTC.

This chain joins TRBV5-4 and TRBJ2-1; TRBD1 matches at 8 bases. This CDR3 region has 16 residues. J was trimmed by 5 bases and V by 4 bases; bases with no gene match: 11. Germline V CDR1 and CDR2: SGHNT, YYREEE (reference sequence). For the CDR3, the DNA is TGTGCCAGCAGCACAAACGACAGGGGTTGGGACAATGAGCAGTTCTTC. Its protein is CASSTNDRGWDNEQFF.

This chain connects TRBV18 to TRBJ2-7; weak D call: TRBD2 (5 bases). The germline CDR1 and CDR2 sequences are KGHSH and LQKENI. V was trimmed by 6 bases and J by 12 bases, leaving 18 bases between them. The CDR3 totals 12 residues. Written as DNA, the CDR3 is TGTGCCAGCTCTTCCGGGGAGAGCTCCCGGTACTTC. This gives the protein CASSSGESSRYF.

V gene TRBV6-1 combines with J gene TRBJ2-5; D is uncertain. Germline assignment: CDR1 MNHNS and CDR2 SASEGT. CDR3 size: 11 residues. Trimming pared 6 bases from V and 5 bases from J, leaving 7 bases between. This chain's CDR3 is CASSPSETQYF. The CDR3 region has the DNA TGTGCCAGCAGCCCTTCGGAGACCCAGTACTTC.

The V gene is TRBV7-9, the J gene TRBJ1-1; D unresolved. The germline V gene has CDR1 SEHNR and CDR2 FQNEAQ (reference sequence). This CDR3 has 15 amino acids. Trimming pared 7 bases from V and 5 bases from J, leaving 20 bases between. This CDR3 is CASTLSLRFLTEAFF. The CDR3 DNA reads TGTGCCAGCACCCTTTCTTTACGATTCCTTACTGAAGCTTTCTTT.

The V and J genes are TRBV28 and TRBJ2-7; D possibly corresponds to TRBD1 (5 bases). In germline, CDR1 is MDHEN, CDR2 SYDVKM. The CDR3 consists of 16 residues. The V end was cut by 2 bases, the J end by 2 bases, with 16 bases between. CDR3 DNA sequence: TGTGCCAGCAGTTTAGTTAGCAGGGCCCTCACCTACGAGCAGTACTTC. The encoded protein is CASSLVSRALTYEQYF.

The chain carries TRBV5-4 and TRBJ2-2; 9 bases fit TRBD2. Germline loops: CDR1 SGHNT, CDR2 YYREEE (reference sequence). J was trimmed by 1 base and V by 4 bases; bases with no gene match: 2. There are 15 residues in the CDR3. The CDR3 is CASSRSGGNTGELFF. In DNA, the CDR3 is TGTGCCAGCAGCCGTAGCGGGGGGAACACCGGGGAGCTGTTTTTT.

V gene TRBV19 combines with J gene TRBJ1-1; the D gene is possibly TRBD1 (6 bases). Germline V gene lookup returns CDR1 LNHDA and CDR2 SQIVND (reference sequence). The ends were cut back, 5 bases at V and 1 base at J, with 11 bases in the middle. CDR3 length: 14 residues. In DNA, the CDR3 is TGTGCCAGTAGTTTTCCGGGACAGAACACTGAAGCTTTCTTT. Its translation is CASSFPGQNTEAFF.

This clone was seen only once. The chain is built from TRBV7-2 and TRBJ1-1; D not resolved. Germline V gives CDR1 SGHTA, CDR2 FQGNSA. The CDR3 consists of 15 residues. V was trimmed by 3 bases and J by 0 bases, leaving 11 bases between them. Here the CDR3 reads CASSLWTAMNTEAFF. DNA for the CDR3: TGTGCCAGCAGCTTGTGGACGGCGATGAACACTGAAGCTTTCTTT.

CDR3 bases: TGTGCCACTCAACGAGGTCCCTACAATGAGCAGTTCTTC. Translated, it gives CATQRGPYNEQFF. J is TRBJ2-1 and V is TRBV6-5; no clear D. The CDR3 covers 13 residues. Germline CDR1 and CDR2: MNHEY and SVGAGI. V was trimmed by 10 bases and J by 2 bases, leaving 12 bases between them.

The CDR3 loop is CASSYSNTEAFF. The CDR3 DNA follows: TGTGCCAGCAGTTACTCGAACACTGAAGCTTTCTTT. V gene TRBV6-5 combines with J gene TRBJ1-1; D ambiguous. Germline V gene data show CDR1 as MNHEY and CDR2 as SVGAGI. V was cut by 0 bases and J by 1 base, with 0 bases left in between. CDR3 length equals 12 residues.

This sequence joins TRBV11-2 and TRBJ2-3, with D unclear. From germline, CDR1 is SGHAT and CDR2 FQNNGV. Trimming left V 1 base short and J 6 bases short, with 5 bases between. CDR3 length equals 12 residues. The DNA for the CDR3 is TGTGCCAGCAGCTTAGGTGGGGATACGCAGTATTTT. It is translated as CASSLGGDTQYF.

This rearrangement joins TRBV9 to TRBJ2-1; 12 bases are a match to TRBD2. The CDR3 spans 18 residues. The V gene's germline CDR1 is SGDLS and CDR2 YYNGEE. The V segment lost 3 bases and the J segment 0 bases; nucleotides outside the gene matches: 7. This chain's CDR3 is CASSGYLAGGISYNEQFF. DNA of the CDR3: TGTGCCAGCAGCGGGTACCTAGCGGGGGGGATCTCCTACAATGAGCAGTTCTTC.

CDR3 DNA sequence: TGTGCCAGCAGCAAAACCCTAGCGGGGGGATCCTACGAGCAGTACTTC. Protein: CASSKTLAGGSYEQYF. This chain uses TRBV21-1 with TRBJ2-7; TRBD2, the D gene given by the table, was not confirmed from the DNA. TRBV21-1 is flagged as a pseudogene. This CDR3 spans 16 amino acids.

The chain is built from TRBV4-2 and TRBJ1-1, with D perhaps matching TRBD1 (5 bases). The CDR3 totals 16 residues. With 0 bases removed from V and 5 bases from J, the gap between germline ends came to 16 bases. Germline V gene data show CDR1 as LGHNA and CDR2 as YNFKEQ. CDR3 loop: CASSQDGGKEGTEAFF. The CDR3 nucleotides read TGTGCCAGCAGCCAAGATGGGGGAAAAGAGGGGACTGAAGCTTTCTTT.

In its sample, this clone was seen a few times. This sequence joins TRBV6-5 and TRBJ2-3; D remains ambiguous. V lost 6 bases, J lost 0 bases, and 7 bases lay in between. From germline, CDR1 is MNHEY and CDR2 SVGAGI. The CDR3 consists of 13 residues. The CDR3 nucleotides are TGTGCCAGCAGGGGCTTAAGCACAGATACGCAGTATTTT. The encoded protein is CASRGLSTDTQYF.

The chain employs TRBV29-1 and TRBJ2-3, with 7 positions matching TRBD2. The CDR3 totals 16 residues. V lost 0 bases to trimming and J lost 0 bases; unmatched junction nucleotides: 6. Germline V CDR1 and CDR2: SQVTM, ANQGSEA. The DNA of the CDR3 is TGCAGCGTTGAAGATAGGCTAGCGGTTAGCACAGATACGCAGTATTTT. Its translation is CSVEDRLAVSTDTQYF.

This clone was detected only once. The chain couples TRBV28 to TRBJ1-5; weak D call: TRBD1 (5 bases). CDR3 size: 12 residues. V was shortened by 4 bases and J by 7 bases, with 8 bases between the two germline ends. The germline gives CDR1 MDHEN, CDR2 SYDVKM. The CDR3 reads CASSWGPQPQHF. CDR3 DNA: TGTGCCAGCAGTTGGGGCCCGCAGCCCCAGCATTTT.

The V and J genes are TRBV2 and TRBJ2-3; 9 bases are a match to TRBD2. CDR3 length: 15 residues. The germline V gene has CDR1 SNHLY and CDR2 FYNNEI. With 6 bases clipped from V and 1 base from J, the junction kept 5 bases outside the gene matches. This CDR3 is CASSPRTSGTDTQYF. The CDR3 nucleotides are TGTGCCAGCAGCCCCCGGACTAGCGGCACAGATACGCAGTATTTT.